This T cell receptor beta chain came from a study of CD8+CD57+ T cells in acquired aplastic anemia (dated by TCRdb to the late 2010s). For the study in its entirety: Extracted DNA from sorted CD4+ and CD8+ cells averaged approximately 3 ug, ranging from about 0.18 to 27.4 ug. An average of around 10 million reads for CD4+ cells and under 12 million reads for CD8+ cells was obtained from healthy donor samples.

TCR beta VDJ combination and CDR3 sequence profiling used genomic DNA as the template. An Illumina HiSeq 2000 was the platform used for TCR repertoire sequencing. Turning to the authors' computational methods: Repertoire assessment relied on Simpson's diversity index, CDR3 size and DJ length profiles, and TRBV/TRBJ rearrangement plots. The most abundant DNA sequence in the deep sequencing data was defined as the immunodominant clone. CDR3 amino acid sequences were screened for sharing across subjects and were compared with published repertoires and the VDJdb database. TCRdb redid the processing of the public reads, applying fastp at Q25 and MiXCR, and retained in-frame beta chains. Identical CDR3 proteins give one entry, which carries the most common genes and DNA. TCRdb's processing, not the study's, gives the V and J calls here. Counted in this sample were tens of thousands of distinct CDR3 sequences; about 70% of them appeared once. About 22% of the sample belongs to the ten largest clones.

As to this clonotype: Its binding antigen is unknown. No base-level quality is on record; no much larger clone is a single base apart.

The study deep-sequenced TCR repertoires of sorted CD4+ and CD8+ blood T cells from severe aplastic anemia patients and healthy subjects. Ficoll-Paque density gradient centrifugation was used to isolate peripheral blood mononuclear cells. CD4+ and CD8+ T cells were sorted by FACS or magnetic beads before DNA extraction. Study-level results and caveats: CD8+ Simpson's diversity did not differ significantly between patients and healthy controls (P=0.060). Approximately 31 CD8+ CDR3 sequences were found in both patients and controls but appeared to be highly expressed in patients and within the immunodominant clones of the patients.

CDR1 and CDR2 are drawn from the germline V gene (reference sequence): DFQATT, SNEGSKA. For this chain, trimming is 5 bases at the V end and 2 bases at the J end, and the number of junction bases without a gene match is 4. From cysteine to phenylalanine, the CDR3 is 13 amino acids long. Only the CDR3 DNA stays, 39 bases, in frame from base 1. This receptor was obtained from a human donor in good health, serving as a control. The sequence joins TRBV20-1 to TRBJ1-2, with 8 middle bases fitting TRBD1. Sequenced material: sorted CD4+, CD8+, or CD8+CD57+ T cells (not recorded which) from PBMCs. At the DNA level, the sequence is TGCAGTGCTGCCGGGACAGGCAACTATGGCTACACCTTC. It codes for CSAAGTGNYGYTF.